The 32 T cell receptor beta chains listed next were all sequenced from one sample in a study of beta chain features in type 1 diabetes. Expressed TCRB transcripts were sequenced because the entire RNA isolate underwent reverse transcription. Here immunoSEQ multiplex PCR was the method, and the copy in TCRdb shows in-frame clones only, minus some. This table has 300,000 to 350,000 clones, around 19% appearing once. The sample taken for sequencing was naive CD4+ T cells from blood. The receptors were sampled from a woman between 18 and 29 years old in good health.

A few counts support this clone. The gene calls are TRBV9 and TRBJ2-2; maybe TRBD2 (5 bases). Trimming left V 7 bases short and J 5 bases short, with 18 bases between. CDR3 length: 15 residues. Germline CDR1 and CDR2: SGDLS and YYNGEE. DNA of the CDR3: TGTGCCAGCGCGCTCGAGGGAAGTCGGACCGGGGAGCTGTTTTTT. This codes for CASALEGSRTGELFF.

V gene TRBV9 combines with J gene TRBJ2-2; 11 bases are shared with TRBD1. The CDR3 loop spans 16 amino acids. V lost 3 bases, J lost 7 bases, and 8 bases stayed unmatched. CDR1 and CDR2 from the germline V gene are SGDLS and YYNGEE. The CDR3 is CASSGRDRGYGGELFF. In nucleotides, the CDR3 is TGTGCCAGCAGCGGCCGGGACAGGGGGTACGGCGGGGAGCTGTTTTTT.

The chain recombines TRBV29-1 with TRBJ1-1; tentative D call: TRBD1 (5 bases). Germline V gene lookup returns CDR1 SQVTM and CDR2 ANQGSEA. CDR3 length equals 13 residues. V was shortened by 4 bases and J by 0 bases, with 9 bases between the two germline ends. CDR3 sequence: CSVGTPMNTEAFF. CDR3 nucleotides: TGCAGCGTTGGGACACCTATGAACACTGAAGCTTTCTTT.

This clone came up a few times. This sequence joins TRBV30 and TRBJ1-1, with D perhaps TRBD1 (5 bases). The V end lost 3 bases, the J end lost 3 bases, and 11 bases lay between the germline ends. CDR1 GTSNPN and CDR2 SVGIG come from the germline V gene (reference sequence). The CDR3 totals 13 residues. Here the CDR3 reads CAWRREGHTEAFF. Written as DNA, the CDR3 is TGTGCCTGGAGGAGGGAGGGGCACACTGAAGCTTTCTTT.

The chain uses TRBV30 and TRBJ1-1; unclear D gene. This CDR3 spans 13 amino acids. Deletions cut 2 bases from V and 1 base from J, with 8 bases between. Looked up from germline, CDR1 is GTSNPN and CDR2 is SVGIG (reference sequence). The CDR3 loop is CAWSFQSNTEAFF. Here the CDR3 DNA reads TGTGCCTGGAGTTTTCAATCGAACACTGAAGCTTTCTTT.

This clone was seen a handful of times. The chain employs TRBV2 and TRBJ2-3, with D unclear. Germline V CDR1 and CDR2: SNHLY, FYNNEI. This CDR3 contains 15 residues. V lost 1 base to trimming and J lost 5 bases, with 13 bases between them. The CDR3 nucleotides are TGTGCCAGCAGTGAAGTTGGAATAGCCCTAGATACGCAGTATTTT. Its protein is CASSEVGIALDTQYF. The full variable domain, with the rest looked up from reference TRBV2 and TRBJ2-3, is EPEVTQTPSHQVTQMGQEVILRCVPISNHLYFYWYRQILGQKVEFLVSFYNNEISEKSEIFDDQFSVERPDGSNFTLKIRSTKLEDSAMYFCASSEVGIALDTQYFGPGTRLTVL.

This clone is a singleton in its sample. V is TRBV2 and J is TRBJ1-4; TRBD1 matches at 7 bases. V shed 1 base and J 8 bases; nucleotides not matched to a gene: 7. The CDR3 is 15 residues long. Germline-derived CDR1 and CDR2 are SNHLY and FYNNEI. CDR3 nucleotide sequence: TGTGCCAGCAGTGAAGTACAGGGGCGGAGGGAAAAACTGTTTTTT. Translated: CASSEVQGRREKLFF.

This clone has a handful of counts. The chain is built from TRBV5-6 and TRBJ2-4; TRBD1 aligns across 7 bases. Trimming removed 6 bases from V and 5 bases from J; junction bases left unmatched: 17. CDR1 is SGHDT, CDR2 YYEEEE, per germline. CDR3 size: 17 residues. The CDR3, as DNA: TGTGCCAGCACCCAAGTGAAGGGGGCCCCCAGACAAAACATTCAGTACTTC. It yields the protein CASTQVKGAPRQNIQYF.

The genes are TRBV5-1 and TRBJ2-1; maybe TRBD1 (6 bases). The CDR3 totals 12 residues. Germline loops: CDR1 SGHRS, CDR2 YFSETQ. Trimming left V 6 bases short and J 12 bases short, with 16 bases between. The DNA for the CDR3 is TGCGCCAGCATGGGACAAGAGGTTGTGCAGTTCTTC. Translating gives CASMGQEVVQFF.

In its sample, this clone was seen a few times. The V call is TRBV7-3, the J call TRBJ2-3; the D gene is possibly TRBD2 (6 bases). The CDR3 covers 15 residues. CDR1 SGHTA and CDR2 FQGTGA come from the germline V gene. The V end lost 5 bases, the J end lost 0 bases, and 12 bases lay between the germline ends. The CDR3, as DNA: TGTGCCAGCAGCCTCGCTGGGGGGAGCACAGATACGCAGTATTTT. Translated, it gives CASSLAGGSTDTQYF.

This clone was found a few times. The identical CDR3 is also encoded by other nucleotide sequences in the sample. The chain is built from TRBV30 and TRBJ1-1, with D tentatively TRBD1 (6 bases). Germline CDR1 and CDR2: GTSNPN and SVGIG (reference sequence). V was shortened by 0 bases and J by 5 bases, with 7 bases between the two germline ends. The CDR3 loop spans 12 amino acids. The chain's CDR3 is CAWSVQGTEAFF. The CDR3 nucleotides read TGTGCCTGGAGTGTCCAGGGGACTGAAGCTTTCTTT. Together with reference TRBV30 and TRBJ1-1, the CDR3 gives the full variable domain: SQTIHQWPATLVQPVGSPLSLECTVEGTSNPNLYWYRQAAGRGLQLLFYSVGIGQISSEVPQNLSASRPQDRQFILSSKKLLLSDSGFYLCAWSVQGTEAFFGQGTRLTVV.

This clone has just a few counts. J is TRBJ2-1 and V is TRBV7-9; D may be TRBD2 (5 bases). Germline CDR1 and CDR2: SEHNR and FQNEAQ (reference sequence). The CDR3 contains 14 residues. V gave up 3 bases and J gave up 5 bases, with 11 bases separating them. The CDR3 coding sequence is TGTGCCAGCAGCTTCGGACTGCGGAACAATGAGCAGTTCTTC. Amino acid sequence: CASSFGLRNNEQFF.

The rearrangement uses TRBV5-1 and TRBJ2-7, with 10 nucleotides matching TRBD1. Trimming removed 4 bases from V and 3 bases from J; junction bases left unmatched: 1. Germline values: CDR1 SGHRS, CDR2 YFSETQ. This CDR3 region has 13 residues. The CDR3 loop is CASSGTGVYEQYF. In nucleotides, the CDR3 is TGCGCCAGCAGCGGGACAGGGGTCTACGAGCAGTACTTC.

This clone came up a few times. Other DNA sequences from this sample encode an identical CDR3 as well. This chain joins TRBV5-1 and TRBJ2-1; 11 bases are a match to TRBD2. This CDR3 is 15 amino acids long. The V gene's germline CDR1 is SGHRS and CDR2 YFSETQ. Trimming took 5 bases from V and 4 from J; bases not matched to a gene: 5. This CDR3 is CASSSGTSGYNEQFF. CDR3 nucleotides: TGCGCCAGCAGTTCCGGGACTAGCGGTTACAATGAGCAGTTCTTC.

This clone has a single count. V and J are TRBV30 and TRBJ1-1; no firm D call. CDR3 length: 14 residues. The V gene lost 5 bases and the J gene lost 0 bases, with 13 bases spanning the gap. Germline CDR1 is GTSNPN and CDR2 is SVGIG (reference sequence). The CDR3 here is CAWLPSFLNTEAFF. In DNA form, the CDR3 reads TGTGCCTGGCTTCCCTCGTTTTTGAACACTGAAGCTTTCTTT.

In this sample, this clone turned up a few times. The CDR3 nucleotides are TGTGCCAGCAGCTTGGATAGCGGGAGGGCCTTAGATACGCAGTATTTT. It codes for CASSLDSGRALDTQYF. The chain uses TRBV5-4 and TRBJ2-3; 11 bases agree with TRBD2. This CDR3 spans 16 amino acids. V dropped 0 bases and J dropped 5; count of bases not matched to a gene: 5. The germline CDR1 and CDR2 sequences are SGHNT and YYREEE (reference sequence).

This clone has a handful of counts. The chain uses TRBV29-1 and TRBJ1-2, with unresolved D. Germline CDR1 reads SQVTM; CDR2 reads ANQGSEA. The CDR3 is 16 residues long. The V gene lost 3 bases and the J gene lost 0 bases, with 17 bases spanning the gap. CDR3 residues: CSVDPGVLFSNYGYTF. As DNA, the CDR3 is TGCAGCGTTGATCCGGGAGTCTTATTTTCTAACTATGGCTACACCTTC.

The V and J genes are TRBV25-1 and TRBJ1-2; 7 bases are shared with TRBD1. From germline, CDR1 is MGHDK and CDR2 SYGVNS. The V and J ends lost 5 bases and 1 base, in that order; junction bases with no gene match: 4. The CDR3 is 14 residues long. The CDR3 sequence: CASSPTGVNYGYTF. CDR3 in DNA: TGTGCCAGCAGTCCTACAGGGGTTAACTATGGCTACACCTTC.

This clone occurred a few times. The chain is built from TRBV7-9 and TRBJ2-3, with 10 bases fitting TRBD1. The CDR3 is made up of 14 amino acids. Germline V lookup: CDR1 SEHNR, CDR2 FQNEAQ (reference sequence). J lost 6 bases, V lost 6 bases, and 6 bases had no gene match. CDR3 protein: CASSSGQGGDTQYF. The CDR3 DNA reads as TGTGCCAGCAGTTCTGGACAGGGGGGCGATACGCAGTATTTT.

This clone occurred a few times. At the DNA level, this CDR3 is encoded by other sequences in the same sample as well. The rearrangement links TRBV30 to TRBJ2-1, with D possibly TRBD1 on 6 matching bases. With 1 base removed from V and 13 bases from J, the gap between germline ends came to 14 bases. Germline-derived CDR1 and CDR2 are GTSNPN and SVGIG (reference sequence). This CDR3 spans 12 amino acids. CDR3 loop: CAWSDLGGDQFF. The CDR3 coding sequence is TGTGCCTGGAGTGACCTAGGGGGAGATCAGTTCTTC.

The chain employs TRBV19 and TRBJ1-2; 11 bases fit TRBD1. With 5 bases clipped from V and 3 bases from J, the junction kept 11 bases outside the gene matches. The CDR3 is 17 residues long. Per germline, CDR1 LNHDA and CDR2 SQIVND (reference sequence). As DNA, the CDR3 is TGTGCCAGTAGTCTGGACAGGGGGCGCGAAGATGACTATGGCTACACCTTC. It specifies CASSLDRGREDDYGYTF.

The sample holds a few counts of this clone. CDR3 nucleotides: TGTGCCACCGGGGAGGGCGTAGATACGCAGTATTTT. Encoded protein: CATGEGVDTQYF. The chain has TRBV15 and TRBJ2-3, with 7 bases that match TRBD2. Germline values: CDR1 LNHNV, CDR2 YYDKDF (reference sequence). Trimming at V came to 8 bases and at J to 5 bases, leaving 4 bases not matched to a gene. The CDR3 runs 12 residues.

This clone occurred a few times. The V gene is TRBV7-2, the J gene TRBJ2-7; 7 nucleotides agree with TRBD1. CDR3 length: 14 residues. Germline CDR1 reads SGHTA; CDR2 reads FQGNSA. Unmatched junction bases numbered 4, after V lost 1 base and J lost 4 bases. The CDR3 here is CASSLVRGQYEQYF. In DNA, the CDR3 is TGTGCCAGCAGCTTAGTCCGGGGACAGTACGAGCAGTACTTC.

The rearrangement joins TRBV7-2 to TRBJ1-1; D not resolved. The CDR3 contains 14 residues. V shed 7 bases and J shed 2 bases, with 14 bases lying between them. CDR1 is SGHTA and CDR2 is FQGNSA in the germline V gene. CDR3 protein: CASTPWRDNTEAFF. DNA for the CDR3: TGTGCCAGCACCCCGTGGAGAGACAACACTGAAGCTTTCTTT.

The gene calls are TRBV29-1 and TRBJ2-7, with 10 bases aligning to TRBD2. The germline gives CDR1 SQVTM, CDR2 ANQGSEA. V gave up 4 bases and J gave up 4 bases; unmatched junction bases: 4. CDR3 length: 13 amino acids. The CDR3 bases are TGCAGCGTTGGGACTAGCGGCACTTACGAGCAGTACTTC. It specifies CSVGTSGTYEQYF.

This clone has more than one count but fewer than ten. This rearrangement joins TRBV11-2 to TRBJ2-1; tentative D call: TRBD2 (6 bases). CDR3 length: 14 amino acids. Germline values: CDR1 SGHAT, CDR2 FQNNGV. Trimming shortened V by 4 bases and J by 7 bases, and 14 bases separated the two germline ends. The CDR3 DNA reads as TGTGCCAGCAGCTCCTTACGGGAGAGGAATGAGCAGTTCTTC. Its translation is CASSSLRERNEQFF. Full variable domain (outside the CDR3, taken from reference TRBV11-2 and TRBJ2-1): EAGVAQSPRYKIIEKRQSVAFWCNPISGHATLYWYQQILGQGPKLLIQFQNNGVVDDSQLPKDRFSAERLKGVDSTLKIQPAKLEDSAVYLCASSSLRERNEQFFGPGTRLTVL.

This clone has just a few counts. The chain carries TRBV5-4 and TRBJ2-5, with a tentative D call TRBD1 (7 bases). From germline, CDR1 is SGHNT and CDR2 YYREEE (reference sequence). Trimming shortened V by 4 bases and J by 0 bases, and 16 bases separated the two germline ends. The length of the CDR3 is 16 residues. The CDR3 loop is CASSPRTGGDQETQYF. Here the CDR3 DNA reads TGTGCCAGCAGCCCGAGGACAGGAGGGGACCAAGAGACCCAGTACTTC.

This clone was seen only a few times. The rearrangement links TRBV18 to TRBJ2-7, with TRBD1 identical over 10 bases. The ends lost 3 bases at V and 5 bases at J; junction bases unmatched: 7. The CDR3 runs 15 residues. Germline V CDR1 and CDR2: KGHSH, LQKENI. The CDR3 here is CASSPWGQGTHEQYF. The CDR3 DNA reads as TGTGCCAGCTCACCTTGGGGACAGGGGACCCACGAGCAGTACTTC.

The chain is built from TRBV6-1 and TRBJ1-2; D perhaps matches TRBD1 (5 bases). The CDR3 has 13 amino acids. The V and J ends lost 7 bases and 1 base respectively, with 10 bases between them. Germline V lookup: CDR1 MNHNS, CDR2 SASEGT. This CDR3 reads CASTGQDNYGYTF. The CDR3 DNA sequence: TGTGCCAGCACAGGGCAGGATAACTATGGCTACACCTTC.

This clone was picked up a small number of times. The CDR3 here is CSVAGLALPYNEQFF. CDR3 bases: TGCAGCGTAGCGGGACTAGCGCTTCCCTACAATGAGCAGTTCTTC. This chain uses TRBV29-1 with TRBJ2-1, with TRBD2 matching over 10 bases. J gave up 2 bases and V 6 bases, and 7 bases lay outside the gene matches. The CDR3 runs 15 residues. Germline CDR1 SQVTM, CDR2 ANQGSEA.

This clone occurred a few times. This sequence joins TRBV6-6 and TRBJ1-1; weak D call: TRBD1 (5 bases). Trimming left V 10 bases short and J 1 base short, with 13 bases between. Germline V gene lookup returns CDR1 MNHNY and CDR2 SVGAGI (reference sequence). The CDR3 loop spans 13 amino acids. CDR3 DNA sequence: TGTGCCACCGCAAGGGGCCAGAACACTGAAGCTTTCTTT. Translating gives CATARGQNTEAFF.

A few counts support this clone. The CDR3 sequence is CASSQEARRYNEQFF. The CDR3 DNA sequence: TGCGCCAGCAGCCAAGAAGCGCGGAGGTACAATGAGCAGTTCTTC. The V and J genes are TRBV4-3 and TRBJ2-1; the D gene is possibly TRBD2 (5 bases). Between the trimmed V and J ends, which lost 0 bases and 4 bases, there was a span of 10 bases. The CDR3 extends over 15 amino acids. The germline V gene has CDR1 LGHNA and CDR2 YSLEER.